Each of the 21 T cell receptor beta chains below was sequenced from the same sample in a study of control samples from healthy donors and cancer patients. Assay used: immunoSEQ multiplex PCR; TCRdb lists only in-frame clones, some missing. There are about 98,000 clones in the sample; about 79% occur only once, and 8% to 11% lies in the top ten. Sequenced sample: blood. The receptors originated from a woman in her thirties in good health.

The CDR3 here is CASSIGYNEQFF. The DNA of the CDR3 is TGTGCCAGTAGTATAGGCTACAATGAGCAGTTCTTC. This chain joins TRBV19 and TRBJ2-1; D not resolved. The CDR3 spans 12 residues. The V gene lost 1 base and the J gene lost 3 bases, with 1 base spanning the gap. Germline V gene data show CDR1 as LNHDA and CDR2 as SQIVND (reference sequence). The entire variable domain, with the rest obtained from reference TRBV19 and TRBJ2-1, is as follows: DGGITQSPKYLFRKEGQNVTLSCEQNLNHDAMYWYRQDPGQGLRLIYYSQIVNDFQKGDIAEGYSVSREKKESFPLTVTSAQKNPTAFYLCASSIGYNEQFFGPGTRLTVL.

The genes are TRBV7-9 and TRBJ1-4; unclear D gene. CDR3 size: 15 residues. Germline CDR1 SEHNR, CDR2 FQNEAQ (reference sequence). The V and J ends lost 6 bases and 4 bases respectively, with 15 bases between them. The DNA of the CDR3 is TGTGCCAGCAGGCCTTCAACGACCTTTAATGAAAAACTGTTTTTT. This gives the protein CASRPSTTFNEKLFF.

This chain links TRBV27 with TRBJ1-4; D gene unclear. The ends were cut back, 0 bases at V and 7 bases at J, with 12 bases in the middle. Germline V lookup: CDR1 MNHEY, CDR2 SMNVEV (reference sequence). The CDR3 length is 15 residues. The CDR3 region is CASSLSVTGGEKLFF. The DNA of the CDR3 is TGTGCCAGCAGTTTATCTGTGACCGGAGGTGAAAAACTGTTTTTT. The complete variable domain, with remaining parts taken from reference TRBV27 and TRBJ1-4, reads EAQVTQNPRYLITVTGKKLTVTCSQNMNHEYMSWYRQDPGLGLRQIYYSMNVEVTDKGDVPEGYKVSRKEKRNFPLILESPSPNQTSLYFCASSLSVTGGEKLFFGSGTQLSVL.

V gene TRBV29-1 combines with J gene TRBJ2-3, with TRBD1 matching over 8 bases. The CDR3 runs 15 residues. CDR1 SQVTM and CDR2 ANQGSEA come from the germline V gene. After removal of 5 bases from V and 0 bases from J, the junction contained 7 bases not matched to a gene. CDR3 coding DNA: TGCAGCGTTCATACGGACAGGGCTAGCACAGATACGCAGTATTTT. Translated: CSVHTDRASTDTQYF.

This clone was detected a few times. The CDR3 DNA reads TGTGCCACCAGTGATCCGTCGACAGGGTCAGGCGAGCAGTACTTC. Its protein is CATSDPSTGSGEQYF. The genes are TRBV24-1 and TRBJ2-7; 7 nucleotides agree with TRBD1. Losses at the gene ends were 3 bases for V and 6 bases for J; bases not matched to a gene: 10. From germline, CDR1 is KGHDR and CDR2 SFDVKD. The CDR3 runs 15 residues.

This CDR3 reads CASSPFRQGGTDTQYF. The CDR3 DNA reads TGCGCCAGCAGCCCATTCCGACAGGGAGGCACAGATACGCAGTATTTT. This chain uses TRBV5-1 with TRBJ2-3; TRBD1 agrees at 7 bases. This CDR3 has 16 amino acids. Germline values: CDR1 SGHRS, CDR2 YFSETQ. The J segment lost 1 base and the V segment lost 4 bases, leaving 9 bases of the junction unmatched.

This clone was found once. The CDR3 sequence: CAISPTSGTDTQYF. The CDR3 DNA reads as TGTGCCATCAGCCCCACTAGCGGCACAGATACGCAGTATTTT. The chain joins TRBV10-3 to TRBJ2-3; 7 bases map to TRBD2. CDR3 length equals 14 residues. The ends lost 6 bases at V and 1 base at J; junction bases unmatched: 4. In germline, CDR1 is ENHRY, CDR2 SYGVKD.

The rearrangement joins TRBV10-3 to TRBJ1-2, with a possible D match to TRBD1 (6 bases). CDR1 is ENHRY, CDR2 SYGVKD, per germline. Trimming took 11 bases from V and 8 from J, leaving 15 bases between them. This CDR3 comprises 11 residues. Here the CDR3 DNA reads TGTGCCGGAATGGGGGCGTGGGGCTACACCTTC. Translation gives CAGMGAWGYTF.

In DNA, the CDR3 is TGCGCCAGCAGCTTGATGGGGACAGGGATCAATGAGCAGTTCTTC. This translates into CASSLMGTGINEQFF. The J gene is TRBJ2-1, the V gene TRBV5-1; TRBD1 aligns across 9 bases. The length of the CDR3 is 15 residues. In germline, CDR1 is SGHRS, CDR2 YFSETQ. V lost 1 base to trimming and J lost 6 bases; unmatched junction nucleotides: 5.

The sample holds many counts of this clone. This chain connects TRBV5-1 to TRBJ2-7, with D perhaps TRBD1 (5 bases). Trimming pared 0 bases from V and 0 bases from J, leaving 10 bases between. This CDR3 is 15 amino acids long. CDR1 and CDR2 (germline): SGHRS, YFSETQ. The CDR3 protein is CASSLAQGSSYEQYF. The DNA for the CDR3 is TGCGCCAGCAGCTTGGCTCAGGGTAGCTCCTACGAGCAGTACTTC.

The rearrangement links TRBV19 to TRBJ1-5, with 7 bases matching TRBD1. The CDR3 totals 14 residues. V shed 3 bases and J 7 bases; nucleotides not matched to a gene: 6. CDR1 is LNHDA and CDR2 is SQIVND in the germline V gene (reference sequence). The DNA for the CDR3 is TGTGCCAGTAGTATCGAGGGGGCAAGGCAGCCCCAGCATTTT. Translation: CASSIEGARQPQHF.

This clone occurred once. The chain employs TRBV12-3 or TRBV12-4 and TRBJ1-5; D ambiguous. CDR3 length: 13 residues. Trimming took off 2 bases at V and 10 bases at J, with 12 bases between the two ends. This CDR3 reads CASSLQALGPQHF. As DNA, the CDR3 is TGTGCCAGCAGTTTACAAGCGCTTGGCCCCCAGCATTTT.

V gene TRBV11-2 combines with J gene TRBJ1-2, with unresolved D. Germline V gene lookup returns CDR1 SGHAT and CDR2 FQNNGV. CDR3 length: 14 residues. V gave up 5 bases and J gave up 5 bases, with 15 bases separating them. The CDR3: CASSIPGSPYGYTF. CDR3 nucleotides: TGTGCCAGCAGCATCCCCGGCAGCCCATATGGCTACACCTTC. Full variable domain (remainder filled in from reference TRBV11-2 and TRBJ1-2): EAGVAQSPRYKIIEKRQSVAFWCNPISGHATLYWYQQILGQGPKLLIQFQNNGVVDDSQLPKDRFSAERLKGVDSTLKIQPAKLEDSAVYLCASSIPGSPYGYTFGSGTRLTVV.

On this clone: The germline gene is not matched at one end of the junction; a read error may be the cause. The chain links TRBV2 to TRBJ2-7, with 9 bases lining up with TRBD2. Germline assignment: CDR1 SNHLY and CDR2 FYNNEI. CDR3 length: 13 residues. CDR3 DNA sequence: TGTGCCAGCAGGACTAGCGGAGTCTACGAGCAGTGCTTC. It codes for CASRTSGVYEQCF.

This clone was seen once. CDR3 sequence: CASSARVSEAFF. The CDR3 DNA is TGTGCCAGCAGCGCCCGGGTGTCTGAAGCTTTCTTT. The J gene is TRBJ1-1, the V gene TRBV6-2 or TRBV6-3; D gene unclear. This CDR3 comprises 12 residues. The germline V gene encodes CDR1 MNHEY and CDR2 SVGEGT. Trimming shortened V by 6 bases and J by 6 bases, and 11 bases separated the two germline ends.

The chain is built from TRBV9 and TRBJ2-3; possibly TRBD1 for D (6 bases). V was pared by 0 bases and J by 2 bases, with 13 bases between. Germline CDR1 reads SGDLS; CDR2 reads YYNGEE. The CDR3 totals 16 residues. This CDR3 reads CASSVEAGAPTDTQYF. For the CDR3, the DNA is TGTGCCAGCAGCGTAGAGGCAGGGGCCCCCACAGATACGCAGTATTTT.

In this sample, this clone is medium-sized. The gene calls are TRBV9 and TRBJ2-1; D is possibly TRBD1 or TRBD2 (5 bases each). This CDR3 region has 13 residues. The germline gives CDR1 SGDLS, CDR2 YYNGEE. V was shortened by 4 bases and J by 7 bases, with 12 bases between the two germline ends. The CDR3, as DNA: TGTGCCAGCAGCTTTATCGAGGGGAATGAGCAGTTCTTC. Protein: CASSFIEGNEQFF. The whole variable domain, filled in from reference TRBV9 and TRBJ2-1, reads DSGVTQTPKHLITATGQRVTLRCSPRSGDLSVYWYQQSLDQGLQFLIQYYNGEERAKGNILERFSAQQFPDLHSELNLSSLELGDSALYFCASSFIEGNEQFFGPGTRLTVL.

The V call is TRBV5-1, the J call TRBJ1-2; TRBD1 agrees at 10 bases. Unmatched junction bases numbered 1, after V lost 4 bases and J lost 4 bases. Germline V gene sequence: CDR1 SGHRS, CDR2 YFSETQ. There are 13 residues in the CDR3. The CDR3 nucleotides read TGCGCCAGCAGCCGGACAGGGGGCTATGGCTACACCTTC. This encodes CASSRTGGYGYTF.

This sequence joins TRBV5-1 and TRBJ2-3; 8 bases are shared with TRBD1. J was trimmed by 3 bases and V by 0 bases; bases with no gene match: 6. Germline CDR1 and CDR2: SGHRS and YFSETQ. This CDR3 contains 16 residues. The CDR3 DNA follows: TGCGCCAGCAGCTTGGCCTCAGGGGGCGTGACAGATACGCAGTATTTT. Amino acid sequence: CASSLASGGVTDTQYF. The variable domain in full, completed from reference TRBV5-1 and TRBJ2-3, reads KAGVTQTPRYLIKTRGQQVTLSCSPISGHRSVSWYQQTPGQGLQFLFEYFSETQRNKGNFPGRFSGRQFSNSRSEMNVSTLELGDSALYLCASSLASGGVTDTQYFGPGTRLTVL.

The V gene is TRBV7-9, the J gene TRBJ1-2, with no clear D. V shed 0 bases and J shed 1 base, with 6 bases lying between them. In germline, CDR1 is SEHNR, CDR2 FQNEAQ (reference sequence). The CDR3 runs to 14 residues. CDR3 loop: CASSLAVSNYGYTF. The CDR3, as DNA: TGTGCCAGCAGCTTAGCGGTTAGTAACTATGGCTACACCTTC.

This clone was detected only once. The rearrangement links TRBV5-5 to TRBJ2-1, with D unresolved. Germline values: CDR1 SGHKS, CDR2 YYEKEE (reference sequence). V shed 5 bases and J shed 4 bases, with 13 bases lying between them. This CDR3 has 14 residues. CDR3 sequence: CASREQEPYNEQFF. The DNA of the CDR3 is TGTGCCAGCAGGGAGCAGGAGCCGTACAATGAGCAGTTCTTC. Combining the CDR3 with reference TRBV5-5 and TRBJ2-1 gives the whole variable domain DAGVTQSPTHLIKTRGQQVTLRCSPISGHKSVSWYQQVLGQGPQFIFQYYEKEERGRGNFPDRFSARQFPNYSSELNVNALLLGDSALYLCASREQEPYNEQFFGPGTRLTVL.